This T cell receptor beta chain comes out of a study of neurological immune-mediated disorders. As for time point: longitudinal time-point 2. Every sequencing run gave over 200 million TCR-beta sequences, taken from 15-18 subjects. TCRdb reprocessed the 5' RACE reads via MiXCR and lists one record per CDR3 protein. The table records some 60,000 distinct CDR3 sequences, roughly 10% of them present only once. About this clonotype: What it binds is unknown.

Findings and limits, study-wide: HTLV-1-associated myelopathy showed the most TCR clonal expansion; multiple sclerosis the least, below healthy controls.

V gave up 2 bases and J gave up 1 base, with 15 bases separating them. The CDR3 runs 16 residues. The germline V gene encodes CDR1 LNHNV and CDR2 YYDKDF (reference sequence). This chain joins TRBV15 and TRBJ2-7; D is unresolved. The material sequenced was PBMCs. This TCR came from a man under 40 in good health. The CDR3: CATSRPTGTGSYEQYF. CDR3 nucleotides: TGTGCCACCAGCAGACCTACTGGTACCGGTTCCTACGAGCAGTACTTC.